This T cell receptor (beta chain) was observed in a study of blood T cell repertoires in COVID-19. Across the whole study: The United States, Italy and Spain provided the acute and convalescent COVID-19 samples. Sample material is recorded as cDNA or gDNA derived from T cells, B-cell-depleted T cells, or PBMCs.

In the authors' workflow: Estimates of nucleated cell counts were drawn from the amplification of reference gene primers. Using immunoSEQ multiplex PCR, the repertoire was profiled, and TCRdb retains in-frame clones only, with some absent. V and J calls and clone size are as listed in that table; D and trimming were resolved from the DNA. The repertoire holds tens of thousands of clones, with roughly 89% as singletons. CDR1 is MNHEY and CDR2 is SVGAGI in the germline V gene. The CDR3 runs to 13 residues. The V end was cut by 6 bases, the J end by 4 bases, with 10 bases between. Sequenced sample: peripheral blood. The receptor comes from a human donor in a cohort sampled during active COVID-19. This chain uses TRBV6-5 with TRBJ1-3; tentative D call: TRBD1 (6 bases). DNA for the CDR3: TGTGCCAGCAGCGCTGACAGGGGAAACACCATATATTTT. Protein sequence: CASSADRGNTIYF.